This T cell receptor beta chain is from a study of immune evolution from preneoplasia to lung adenocarcinoma. Study-level results: Top clone frequencies peaked in normal lung, apparently declining through invasive adenocarcinoma. Later-stage lesions seemingly showed higher T cell density and diversity than normal lung.

Method: immunoSEQ multiplex PCR; TCRdb's copy keeps in-frame clones and lacks some. Of about 2,000 clones listed, roughly 85% were seen once; the top ten hold roughly a fifth. This clone was seen just once. Its antigen is currently unknown. Between the mid-2010s and the late 2010s, patients underwent resection in Japan or China. Histologic diagnosis was independently verified by two lung pathologists. Sequenced sample: FFPE adjacent normal lung tissue. This receptor was taken from a person aged 55-85 years with lung adenocarcinoma.

The CDR3 sequence: CASSLAQGVHEQYF. The CDR3 coding sequence is TGTGCCAGCAGCTTAGCACAGGGTGTCCACGAGCAGTACTTC. V and J are TRBV7-9 and TRBJ2-7; TRBD1 might be the D (6 bases). Looked up from germline, CDR1 is SEHNR and CDR2 is FQNEAQ (reference sequence). V was clipped by 0 bases and J by 5 bases, with 11 bases between them. CDR3 size: 14 residues.